The 3 T cell receptor beta chains in this list originate from one sample, sequenced in a study of naive and memory T cell subsets. The beta constant-region primer was an equimolar mix of two oligonucleotides covering TRBC1 and TRBC2. Nested alpha and beta constant-region primers with the SP2 primer drove four PCR rounds on ligated cDNA. From the UMI-ligation and nested PCR reads, TCRdb called clonotypes with MiXCR, one entry per CDR3 protein. The sample carries some 22,000 distinct CDR3 sequences, roughly 9.6% recorded once. Sequencing input: central memory CD8+ T cells from blood. All receptors derive from a human donor in good health.

This clonotype was picked up a small number of times. The chain recombines TRBV11-2 with TRBJ2-7; TRBD1 matches 7 bases. The germline gives CDR1 SGHAT, CDR2 FQNNGV. The CDR3 runs 13 residues. Losses at the gene ends were 5 bases for V and 3 bases for J; bases not matched to a gene: 4. The CDR3 here is CASSIGTVYEQYF. The CDR3, as DNA: TGTGCCAGCAGCATAGGGACAGTCTACGAGCAGTACTTC.

The chain joins TRBV28 to TRBJ1-6; 8 nucleotides align to TRBD1. Unmatched junction bases numbered 7, after V lost 1 base and J lost 11 bases. The CDR3 loop spans 15 amino acids. From germline, CDR1 is MDHEN and CDR2 SYDVKM. The CDR3 region has the DNA TGTGCCAGCAGTTTATCGTGGACAGGGAGCGCACCCCTCCACTTT. Protein product: CASSLSWTGSAPLHF.

The CDR3 loop reads CASSSPGRKAHTDTQYF. In DNA, the CDR3 is TGTGCCAGCAGCTCCCCTGGGCGCAAGGCGCACACAGATACGCAGTATTTT. This chain links TRBV12-3 or TRBV12-4 with TRBJ2-3; no definite D call. Trimming removed 6 bases at V and 2 bases at J, with 21 bases between. This CDR3 contains 17 residues.